This T cell receptor (beta chain) is drawn from a study of regulatory T cells in long-lasting Graves disease. Combining iRepertoire HTBI primers with Arm-PCR of CDR3 regions, the authors built TCR beta libraries. TCRdb processed the multiplex PCR reads anew with MiXCR; each CDR3 protein has one entry. The sample has fewer than 450,000 distinct CDR3 sequences, 15% seen once. Germline trimming cut 8 bases from V and 7 bases from J; bases unmatched to any gene: 6. The CDR3 has 13 amino acids. Germline V gene sequence: CDR1 MNHNS, CDR2 SASEGT. Time point of the sample: newly diagnosed GD, antithyroid drugs for less than 3 months. From RNA extracted from PBMCs, the TCR library was made. These same data were also listed under a study on T cells in Graves' hyperthyroidism and ophthalmopathy. As reported in that work: Most clonotypes expanded in the thyroid (above 0.001) were also present in blood.

The clonotype originates from a woman aged 40 to 50 with Graves disease. The V call is TRBV6-1, the J call TRBJ2-1; 9 bases are a match to TRBD1. The sample in question was peripheral blood mononuclear cells (PBMCs), obtained at new diagnosis, from a patient treated with antithyroid drugs. Here the CDR3 DNA reads TGTGCCAGCCATGAGACAGGGGGTAATGAGCAGTTCTTC. It yields the protein CASHETGGNEQFF.